The text below deals with one T cell receptor beta chain. In the study's own analysis: By means of reference gene primer amplification, nucleated cell counts were estimated. Produced via immunoSEQ multiplex PCR; TCRdb's table is partial and in-frame only. The V and J calls and clone size come from that table; D and trimming were worked out from the DNA. Of 200,000 to 300,000 clones in the sample, around 88% were seen once. The data belong to a study of blood T cell repertoires in COVID-19. Across the study: T cells, B-cell-depleted T cells, or PBMCs provided the cDNA or gDNA that served as material.

Enrolled through a virtual design, the participants were between roughly 18 and 90 years of age and came from about two dozen US areas. This CDR3 has 15 residues. Sequenced sample: PBMCs or T cells enriched from blood (not recorded which). This TCR was sampled from a middle-aged woman with acute COVID-19. This rearrangement joins TRBV21-1 to TRBJ2-7; the tabulated D call, TRBD2, remains unverified against the DNA. TRBV21-1 is a pseudogene locus. The CDR3 DNA follows: TGTGCCAGCCGACCGCCCGGGACGGACTACTACGAGCAGTACTTC. This gives the protein CASRPPGTDYYEQYF.